Following are 5 T cell receptor beta chains from one sample sequenced in a study of blood T cell repertoires in COVID-19. Method: immunoSEQ multiplex PCR; TCRdb's copy keeps in-frame clones and lacks some. In the table there are approximately 130,000 clones, roughly four fifths of which are singletons. The material sequenced was peripheral blood. Receptors were obtained from a human donor in a cohort sampled during active COVID-19.

The chain is built from TRBV5-1 and TRBJ2-3; TRBD1 matches at 9 bases. Germline values: CDR1 SGHRS, CDR2 YFSETQ. This CDR3 contains 15 residues. V lost 4 bases to trimming and J lost 4 bases; unmatched junction nucleotides: 7. The CDR3 sequence is CASSARQGGPDTQYF. The CDR3 nucleotides are TGCGCCAGCAGCGCACGACAGGGGGGTCCAGATACGCAGTATTTT.

The CDR3 loop reads CASTPTGTYEKLFF. The CDR3 DNA sequence: TGTGCCAGCACACCCACGGGGACATATGAAAAACTGTTTTTT. This chain uses TRBV4-2 with TRBJ1-4; tentatively, D is TRBD1 (6 bases). The CDR3 length is 14 residues. Germline V CDR1 and CDR2: LGHNA, YNFKEQ. Between the trimmed V and J ends, which lost 7 bases and 6 bases, there was a span of 15 bases.

The J gene is TRBJ1-1, the V gene TRBV7-9, with a weak D call TRBD1 (5 bases). Per germline, CDR1 SEHNR and CDR2 FQNEAQ (reference sequence). The CDR3 has 17 amino acids. V lost 6 bases to trimming and J lost 6 bases, with 26 bases between them. The CDR3 spells CASSRGVAGTFSPEAFF. CDR3 nucleotides: TGTGCCAGCAGTAGGGGTGTGGCAGGGACTTTTTCCCCTGAAGCTTTCTTT.

This rearrangement joins TRBV13 to TRBJ2-7, with D tentatively TRBD1 (5 bases). V was pared by 4 bases and J by 3 bases, with 7 bases between. Germline V gene sequence: CDR1 PRHDT, CDR2 FYEKMQ (reference sequence). This CDR3 region has 12 residues. For the CDR3, the DNA is TGTGCCAGCAGCTCGCAGGGCTACGAGCAGTACTTC. It is translated as CASSSQGYEQYF.

Worth noting for this clone: Sequence at one end of the junction differs from germline and may be a read error. CDR3 residues: CASSDSDIRTNEKLFF. The DNA for the CDR3 is TGTGCCAGCAGCGACTCGGACATAAGAACTAATGAAAAACTGTTTTTT. This rearrangement joins TRBV6-4 to TRBJ1-4; tentative D call: TRBD1 (5 bases). Per the germline V gene, CDR1 is MRHNA and CDR2 is SNTAGT. The CDR3 totals 16 residues.